Following are 16 T cell receptor beta chains from one sample sequenced in a study of shared clonotypes between healthy human individuals. The protocol was immunoSEQ multiplex PCR, while the TCRdb copy is restricted to in-frame clones and leaves out a portion. Of approximately 2.3 million clones in the sample, just over 90% were seen once. Material for sequencing was naive CD4+ T cells from PBMCs. Subset specified: CD45RA+ positively selected. The receptors were gathered from a man between 18 and 35 years old in good health. Some clones in this sample may be carry-over from other donors' samples.

The gene calls are TRBV7-7 and TRBJ2-2; D uncertain. With 5 bases removed from V and 0 bases from J, the gap between germline ends came to 4 bases. The CDR3 consists of 13 residues. Germline V gene sequence: CDR1 SSHAT, CDR2 FNYEAQ (reference sequence). The CDR3 spells CASSRANTGELFF. The CDR3 DNA reads TGTGCCAGCAGCAGGGCGAACACCGGGGAGCTGTTTTTT.

The genes are TRBV29-1 and TRBJ2-1; 7 bases agree with TRBD2. The CDR3 length is 15 residues. Germline CDR1 SQVTM, CDR2 ANQGSEA. Trimming cost V 2 bases and J 8 bases; bases outside gene matches: 12. CDR3 sequence: CSVEPPASGGDEQFF. DNA of the CDR3: TGCAGCGTTGAACCTCCGGCCTCGGGAGGCGATGAGCAGTTCTTC.

This clone is a singleton in its sample. The gene calls are TRBV5-1 and TRBJ2-2, with unresolved D. Germline V lookup: CDR1 SGHRS, CDR2 YFSETQ. The CDR3 runs to 15 residues. V lost 0 bases, J lost 5 bases, and 11 bases lay in between. The CDR3 DNA follows: TGCGCCAGCAGCTTGGCGGATTTTCGGACCGGGGAGCTGTTTTTT. It yields the protein CASSLADFRTGELFF.

The chain uses TRBV6-1 and TRBJ2-1, with 10 bases that match TRBD2. CDR3 length equals 16 residues. With V trimmed by 3 bases and J by 7 bases, 9 bases remained unmatched. Germline V gene data show CDR1 as MNHNS and CDR2 as SASEGT. CDR3 region: CASSDLLAGVGNEQFF. The CDR3 nucleotides read TGTGCCAGCAGTGACCTCCTAGCGGGAGTGGGAAATGAGCAGTTCTTC.

The CDR3 loop is CASSSSSDRAEQYF. Here the CDR3 DNA reads TGTGCCAGTAGTAGTTCCTCCGACAGGGCCGAGCAGTACTTC. The V and J genes are TRBV19 and TRBJ2-7, with 7 nucleotides matching TRBD1. Germline lookup yields CDR1 LNHDA and CDR2 SQIVND (reference sequence). The CDR3 is 14 residues long. Trimming removed 4 bases from V and 6 bases from J; junction bases left unmatched: 9.

As to this clone: This same CDR3 is encoded by further DNA sequences in the sample. The chain has TRBV2 and TRBJ2-7; TRBD1 or TRBD2 may be the D gene (5 bases each). The CDR3 runs to 14 residues. Trimming pared 3 bases from V and 3 bases from J, leaving 12 bases between. The germline V gene encodes CDR1 SNHLY and CDR2 FYNNEI. CDR3 sequence (DNA): TGTGCCAGCAGTGAGCAGGGAGAGGGCTACGAGCAGTACTTC. Translation gives CASSEQGEGYEQYF.

This chain connects TRBV25-1 to TRBJ2-7; D unresolved. The CDR3 runs to 15 residues. Trimming shortened V by 0 bases and J by 2 bases, and 11 bases separated the two germline ends. The germline gives CDR1 MGHDK, CDR2 SYGVNS. Written as DNA, the CDR3 is TGTGCCAGCAGTGAATACGGTCGGGCAGCCTACGAGCAGTACTTC. The encoded protein is CASSEYGRAAYEQYF.

Comment on this clone: Within the sample, other DNA sequences also encode this same CDR3. The genes are TRBV5-1 and TRBJ1-1; D not resolved. The V and J ends lost 0 bases and 1 base respectively, with 4 bases between them. Germline V CDR1 and CDR2: SGHRS, YFSETQ. The CDR3 has 13 amino acids. Written as DNA, the CDR3 is TGCGCCAGCAGCTTGGTCTCGAACACTGAAGCTTTCTTT. It encodes CASSLVSNTEAFF.

The V gene is TRBV2, the J gene TRBJ1-2; 10 bases line up with TRBD1. Unmatched junction bases numbered 5, after V lost 8 bases and J lost 2 bases. This CDR3 is built from 14 residues. Germline lookup yields CDR1 SNHLY and CDR2 FYNNEI. The CDR3, as DNA: TGTGCCAGCGGCGACAGGGGGCGCAACTATGGCTACACCTTC. Its translation is CASGDRGRNYGYTF.

The V and J genes are TRBV2 and TRBJ2-5; D not resolved. Germline values: CDR1 SNHLY, CDR2 FYNNEI. This CDR3 region has 13 residues. Trimming took off 5 bases at V and 0 bases at J, with 7 bases between the two ends. This CDR3 is CASSRANQETQYF. CDR3 nucleotide sequence: TGTGCCAGCAGTCGAGCGAACCAAGAGACCCAGTACTTC.

V gene TRBV29-1 combines with J gene TRBJ1-1, with D possibly being TRBD1 (5 bases). CDR1 and CDR2 (germline): SQVTM, ANQGSEA. The CDR3 sequence is 12 residues long. The CDR3: CRRGRRRTEAFF. CDR3 coding DNA: TGCAGGAGGGGACGACGGAGAACTGAAGCTTTCTTT.

The V and J genes are TRBV18 and TRBJ1-4; TRBD1 is a possible D gene (5 bases). Trimming took off 5 bases at V and 2 bases at J, with 12 bases between the two ends. Germline V gene sequence: CDR1 KGHSH, CDR2 LQKENI. There are 15 residues in the CDR3. This CDR3 reads CASSKYWGTNEKLFF. CDR3 sequence (DNA): TGTGCCAGCTCAAAATACTGGGGGACTAATGAAAAACTGTTTTTT.

This chain joins TRBV15 and TRBJ1-5; 9 bases are a match to TRBD1. V gave up 2 bases and J gave up 3 bases; unmatched junction bases: 5. Germline CDR1 and CDR2: LNHNV and YYDKDF (reference sequence). This CDR3 contains 16 residues. CDR3 sequence (DNA): TGTGCCACCAGCAGAACAGGGGGCCCTATCAATCAGCCCCAGCATTTT. It is translated as CATSRTGGPINQPQHF.

This clone was seen a handful of times. This CDR3 is CASSVGSRRENTEAFF. CDR3 nucleotides: TGTGCCAGCAGCGTAGGCTCTCGTCGAGAGAACACTGAAGCTTTCTTT. This chain links TRBV9 with TRBJ1-1, with D unclear. The V and J ends lost 0 bases and 1 base respectively, with 13 bases between them. The CDR3 totals 16 residues. Germline CDR1 SGDLS, CDR2 YYNGEE.

The rearrangement uses TRBV2 and TRBJ2-7; D is ambiguous. CDR3 length equals 12 residues. Per germline, CDR1 SNHLY and CDR2 FYNNEI. The germline V and J ends were trimmed by 4 bases and 5 bases, with 9 bases remaining between them. CDR3 DNA sequence: TGTGCCAGCAGTGGTCGGGCAAACGAGCAGTACTTC. Encoded protein: CASSGRANEQYF. Using reference TRBV2 and TRBJ2-7 for the parts outside the CDR3, the full variable domain is EPEVTQTPSHQVTQMGQEVILRCVPISNHLYFYWYRQILGQKVEFLVSFYNNEISEKSEIFDDQFSVERPDGSNFTLKIRSTKLEDSAMYFCASSGRANEQYFGPGTRLTVT.

Notes on this clone: The sample has other DNA sequences that encode this CDR3 too. The chain is built from TRBV5-1 and TRBJ2-5; D is ambiguous. The V and J ends lost 0 bases and 5 bases respectively, with 8 bases between them. CDR3 length: 13 amino acids. Germline values: CDR1 SGHRS, CDR2 YFSETQ. The CDR3 DNA sequence: TGCGCCAGCAGCTTGGGGGTGGAGGAGACCCAGTACTTC. It codes for CASSLGVEETQYF.